Detailed here is one T cell receptor beta chain. This clonotype has a count of ten or more. Its antigen target is currently unknown. Base qualities are missing; no much larger clone stands one base away. Sample treatment or condition, as interpreted from the label and publication: allogeneic hematopoietic cell transplantation with graft depleted of TCRalphabeta T cells and CD19 B cells. TCRalphabeta/CD19-depleted allogeneic hematopoietic cell grafts were given to the transplant recipients, all of whom were children. The source of the sample is a study of T-cell reconstitution after alpha-beta-depleted transplantation in children listed by TCRdb under 2016. Study-level background: T-cell immune reconstitution after TCRalphabeta/CD19-depleted allogeneic hematopoietic cell transplantation in children was quantitatively tracked in the study by means of TCR repertoire profiling.

What the research found in general, with its limitations: In some patients, the high TCRbeta diversity seen at day 60 was put down to recipient T cells and intrathymic progenitors that had survived conditioning. The apparently early alphabetaT-cell count recovery about two months after transplant was reportedly dependent on only several hundred rapidly expanded clones derived from non-depleted graft cells. Over the following months the frequencies of hyperexpanded clones went down, and after one year T-cell counts and TCRbeta diversity were mostly credited to newly produced T cells.

The germline V gene gives CDR1 as SGHRS and CDR2 as YFSETQ. There are 15 amino acids in the CDR3, from cysteine to phenylalanine inclusive. Of the read, only the CDR3 DNA is kept; its 45 bases are in frame from base 1. Germline trimming: 3 bases from V, 3 bases from J; junction bases outside gene matches: 8. To prepare the library, PCR was applied. TCRdb records Illumina HiSeq 2500 as the sequencer. To normalize quantification of the TCRbeta repertoire, the TCR libraries were built with molecular barcoding that relied on unique molecular identifiers. TCRdb reworked the public reads: Q25 trimming with fastp, MiXCR clone assembly, productive beta chains retained. One record per CDR3 amino acid sequence lists the most common genes and DNA. The sample table holds some 450,000 distinct CDR3 sequences, of which around two fifths were seen once. The top ten clones comprise about 30% of the sample.

The source of this sequence is a girl aged 2 to 9 with aplastic anemia, due to receive a stem cell transplant. The sequencing used PBMCs, collected before TCRalphabeta/CD19-depleted stem cell transplant. This sequence uses TRBV5-1 and TRBJ2-7; 8 bases in the junction line up with TRBD1. This receptor carries the CDR3 CASSYSGGSGYEQYF. The nucleotide sequence is TGCGCCAGCAGCTACTCAGGGGGCTCAGGCTACGAGCAGTACTTC.